This T cell receptor beta chain was sequenced during a study of blood T cell repertoires in COVID-19. Germline V gene data show CDR1 as DFQATT and CDR2 as SNEGSKA (reference sequence). CDR3 length: 16 amino acids. With 3 bases clipped from V and 3 bases from J, the junction kept 6 bases outside the gene matches. This clone was observed a single time. Repertoires were generated with immunoSEQ multiplex PCR, while TCRdb's copy carries only in-frame clones and drops some. The sample has tens of thousands of clones; about 90% are singletons. Sequences were obtained from peripheral blood. The receptor comes from a man aged 60 to 69 with acute or convalescent COVID-19. The chain uses TRBV20-1 and TRBJ2-1; 12 bases match TRBD2. CDR3 sequence reads: CSASSLAGGLYNEQFF. As DNA, the CDR3 is TGCAGTGCTAGTAGCCTAGCGGGGGGGCTCTACAATGAGCAGTTCTTC.